These 17 T cell receptor beta chains share one sample of origin, sequenced in a study of T cell changes during pregnancy in multiple sclerosis. Repertoires were generated with immunoSEQ multiplex PCR, while TCRdb's copy carries only in-frame clones and drops some. Seen here are 30,000 or so clones, 89% observed once, and the top ten hold around 10%. This sample comprised CD8+ T cells from peripheral blood mononuclear cells, obtained in the third trimester of pregnancy. Receptors originate from a female donor with multiple sclerosis, enrolled in a pregnancy study.

This chain joins TRBV27 and TRBJ2-1; 7 bases match TRBD2. The CDR3 consists of 16 residues. CDR1 MNHEY and CDR2 SMNVEV come from the germline V gene (reference sequence). The ends lost 3 bases at V and 6 bases at J; junction bases unmatched: 11. CDR3 in amino acids: CASSLIRGGSSNEQFF. CDR3 nucleotide sequence: TGTGCCAGCAGTTTGATTCGGGGCGGGAGCTCCAATGAGCAGTTCTTC.

This clone was seen only a few times. The chain carries TRBV19 and TRBJ2-2; D may be TRBD1 (5 bases). This CDR3 comprises 16 residues. CDR1 and CDR2 from the germline V gene are LNHDA and SQIVND (reference sequence). The V and J ends lost 2 bases and 0 bases respectively, with 10 bases between them. The CDR3 sequence is CASSIRGLPNTGELFF. The DNA for the CDR3 is TGTGCCAGTAGTATAAGGGGCCTGCCGAACACCGGGGAGCTGTTTTTT. The variable domain in full, completed from reference TRBV19 and TRBJ2-2, reads DGGITQSPKYLFRKEGQNVTLSCEQNLNHDAMYWYRQDPGQGLRLIYYSQIVNDFQKGDIAEGYSVSREKKESFPLTVTSAQKNPTAFYLCASSIRGLPNTGELFFGEGSRLTVL.

The chain has TRBV28 and TRBJ2-5, with D tentatively TRBD2 (5 bases). The CDR3 is 13 amino acids. The germline gives CDR1 MDHEN, CDR2 SYDVKM. Between the trimmed V and J ends, which lost 6 bases and 5 bases, there was a span of 13 bases. The CDR3 reads CASSPGWKETQYF. CDR3 coding DNA: TGTGCCAGCAGCCCGGGGTGGAAGGAGACCCAGTACTTC.

In this sample, this clone turned up a few times. The chain couples TRBV2 to TRBJ1-1, with D maybe TRBD1 (5 bases). Per the germline V gene, CDR1 is SNHLY and CDR2 is FYNNEI. Trimming removed 1 base from V and 8 bases from J, with 8 bases in between. CDR3 length: 12 amino acids. CDR3 residues: CASSEEGPEAFF. In DNA, the CDR3 is TGTGCCAGCAGTGAAGAGGGGCCAGAAGCTTTCTTT.

This chain links TRBV14 with TRBJ1-1; 8 positions match TRBD1. In germline, CDR1 is SGHDN, CDR2 FVKESK. The V gene end was trimmed by 1 base and the J gene end by 4 bases; junction bases not matched to a gene: 2. The CDR3 spans 14 residues. This chain's CDR3 is CASSQVTGGTEAFF. CDR3 coding DNA: TGTGCCAGCAGCCAAGTCACAGGGGGCACTGAAGCTTTCTTT.

This rearrangement joins TRBV28 to TRBJ2-3, with 9 bases matching TRBD2. Germline V gene data show CDR1 as MDHEN and CDR2 as SYDVKM. The ends lost 5 bases at V and 5 bases at J; junction bases unmatched: 20. CDR3 length: 19 residues. This CDR3 reads CASSARTGNSGRIVDTQYF. The CDR3 DNA reads as TGTGCCAGCAGTGCGCGGACAGGCAACAGCGGGAGGATTGTAGATACGCAGTATTTT.

This chain joins TRBV28 and TRBJ1-5; no definite D call. V dropped 3 bases and J dropped 6 bases, with 12 bases sitting between them. Per germline, CDR1 MDHEN and CDR2 SYDVKM. The CDR3 is made up of 14 amino acids. The CDR3 spells CASSFLRGIQPQHF. The CDR3 bases are TGTGCCAGCAGTTTTCTTCGCGGGATTCAGCCCCAGCATTTT.

The genes are TRBV28 and TRBJ2-7; TRBD2 might be the D (5 bases). The V end was cut by 2 bases, the J end by 2 bases, with 10 bases between. The germline gives CDR1 MDHEN, CDR2 SYDVKM. This CDR3 region has 14 residues. The chain's CDR3 is CASSLRGRAYEQYF. CDR3 DNA sequence: TGTGCCAGCAGTTTAAGAGGGAGAGCCTACGAGCAGTACTTC.

The rearrangement uses TRBV28 and TRBJ2-1; 10 positions agree with TRBD2. J was trimmed by 7 bases and V by 0 bases; bases with no gene match: 6. Germline V lookup: CDR1 MDHEN, CDR2 SYDVKM. This CDR3 has 16 amino acids. CDR3 in amino acids: CASSLWASGRTNEQFF. The CDR3 coding sequence is TGTGCCAGCAGTTTATGGGCTAGCGGGAGAACAAATGAGCAGTTCTTC.

The rearrangement joins TRBV2 to TRBJ1-2; TRBD1 is a possible D gene (5 bases). CDR1 and CDR2 (germline): SNHLY, FYNNEI. With 10 bases removed from V and 0 bases from J, the gap between germline ends came to 18 bases. The CDR3 is 15 amino acids. The CDR3 sequence: CATNVGQASNYGYTF. CDR3 nucleotide sequence: TGTGCCACCAACGTGGGGCAGGCTTCTAACTATGGCTACACCTTC.

The chain employs TRBV18 and TRBJ2-1; D not resolved. Trimming removed 4 bases from V and 4 bases from J, with 17 bases in between. This CDR3 is 16 amino acids long. Germline V gives CDR1 KGHSH, CDR2 LQKENI. For the CDR3, the DNA is TGTGCCAGCTCACTATACCTAGACCCGAAATACAATGAGCAGTTCTTC. As protein: CASSLYLDPKYNEQFF.

This chain joins TRBV25-1 and TRBJ2-7; D is perhaps TRBD1 (6 bases). This CDR3 has 12 residues. Trimming left V 4 bases short and J 5 bases short, with 9 bases between. The germline V gene encodes CDR1 MGHDK and CDR2 SYGVNS. The CDR3 loop reads CASSGGLNEQYF. CDR3 coding DNA: TGTGCCAGCAGTGGGGGGCTCAACGAGCAGTACTTC.

Only a few counts were recorded for this clone. The chain is built from TRBV4-1 and TRBJ1-5, with a possible D match to TRBD1 (6 bases). Trimming took 0 bases from V and 4 from J, leaving 19 bases between them. The CDR3 runs 18 residues. The germline V gene encodes CDR1 MGHRA and CDR2 YSYEKL. The CDR3 DNA sequence: TGCGCCAGCAGCCAAGAGGGCCCGCGGACAGCCTATAATCAGCCCCAGCATTTT. As protein: CASSQEGPRTAYNQPQHF.

V gene TRBV10-3 combines with J gene TRBJ1-3; TRBD1 matches at 9 bases. The J segment lost 1 base and the V segment lost 5 bases, leaving 3 bases of the junction unmatched. In germline, CDR1 is ENHRY, CDR2 SYGVKD. The CDR3 totals 15 residues. CDR3 coding DNA: TGTGCCATCAGTCGGACAGGGGCGTCTGGAAACACCATATATTTT. It encodes CAISRTGASGNTIYF.

The chain employs TRBV9 and TRBJ2-3; 11 nucleotides match TRBD2. This CDR3 region has 16 residues. In germline, CDR1 is SGDLS, CDR2 YYNGEE. V lost 2 bases, J lost 3 bases, and 5 bases stayed unmatched. The CDR3 sequence is CASSVSGGEGTDTQYF. The CDR3 DNA is TGTGCCAGCAGCGTTAGCGGGGGGGAGGGGACAGATACGCAGTATTTT.

CDR3 region: CASSLGFGDYGYTF. The CDR3 DNA reads as TGCGCCAGCAGCTTGGGGTTCGGTGACTATGGCTACACCTTC. V and J are TRBV5-1 and TRBJ1-2; D gene unclear. Per germline, CDR1 SGHRS and CDR2 YFSETQ. The CDR3 has 14 amino acids. The V end lost 0 bases, the J end lost 3 bases, and 9 bases lay between the germline ends.

The chain carries TRBV29-1 and TRBJ2-1; 13 positions agree with TRBD2. With 6 bases clipped from V and 2 bases from J, the junction kept 4 bases outside the gene matches. The germline gives CDR1 SQVTM, CDR2 ANQGSEA. This CDR3 spans 15 amino acids. The CDR3 region has the DNA TGCAGCGTCCAGGGACTAGCGGGACCCTACAATGAGCAGTTCTTC. Translating it yields CSVQGLAGPYNEQFF.